The 4 T cell receptor beta chains reported below all come from one sample, sequenced in a study of T-cell reconstitution after alpha-beta-depleted transplantation in children. Molecular barcoding with unique molecular identifiers was used for the TCRbeta library. TCRdb fed the PCR reads into MiXCR, producing one record per CDR3 protein. This table holds approximately 520,000 distinct CDR3 sequences, approximately 10% found once. This sample comprised PBMCs, mostly from graft donor cells, obtained 180 days after TCRalphabeta/CD19-depleted stem cell transplant. The source of these receptors is a female patient between 2 and 10 years old who had a stem cell transplant for aplastic anemia, so the T cells may come from the graft donor.

Only a few counts were recorded for this clonotype. The chain employs TRBV20-1 and TRBJ2-3; weak D call: TRBD1 (5 bases). The V and J ends lost 5 bases and 8 bases respectively, with 11 bases between them. The CDR3 loop spans 11 amino acids. Germline V gene sequence: CDR1 DFQATT, CDR2 SNEGSKA (reference sequence). The CDR3 spells CSAGHASTQYF. The CDR3 nucleotides are TGCAGTGCTGGACATGCGAGTACGCAGTATTTT.

The rearrangement uses TRBV11-3 and TRBJ1-1; 10 bases match TRBD1. After removal of 1 base from V and 4 bases from J, the junction contained 3 bases not matched to a gene. This CDR3 contains 15 residues. Germline V gene data show CDR1 as SGHNT and CDR2 as YENEEA. This CDR3 reads CASSLAGQGGTEAFF. The CDR3 DNA is TGTGCCAGCAGCTTAGCCGGACAGGGGGGCACTGAAGCTTTCTTT.

This clonotype was detected many times. The chain uses TRBV2 and TRBJ2-5; TRBD1 matches 9 bases. The CDR3 length is 15 residues. CDR1 is SNHLY and CDR2 is FYNNEI in the germline V gene. V lost 4 bases and J lost 4; bases outside the gene matches: 7. CDR3 in amino acids: CASSADRGAGETQYF. The CDR3 DNA is TGTGCCAGCAGTGCGGACAGGGGCGCGGGAGAGACCCAGTACTTC.

This clonotype was seen a handful of times. The chain joins TRBV19 to TRBJ2-3, with 11 bases lining up with TRBD2. The CDR3 runs 16 residues. V was pared by 4 bases and J by 5 bases, with 8 bases of the junction left unmatched. From germline, CDR1 is LNHDA and CDR2 SQIVND (reference sequence). CDR3: CASSTVAGGPVDTQYF. CDR3 sequence (DNA): TGTGCCAGTAGTACCGTAGCGGGAGGGCCGGTAGATACGCAGTATTTT. The full variable domain, in which reference TRBV19 and TRBJ2-3 provide the parts outside the CDR3, is DGGITQSPKYLFRKEGQNVTLSCEQNLNHDAMYWYRQDPGQGLRLIYYSQIVNDFQKGDIAEGYSVSREKKESFPLTVTSAQKNPTAFYLCASSTVAGGPVDTQYFGPGTRLTVL.